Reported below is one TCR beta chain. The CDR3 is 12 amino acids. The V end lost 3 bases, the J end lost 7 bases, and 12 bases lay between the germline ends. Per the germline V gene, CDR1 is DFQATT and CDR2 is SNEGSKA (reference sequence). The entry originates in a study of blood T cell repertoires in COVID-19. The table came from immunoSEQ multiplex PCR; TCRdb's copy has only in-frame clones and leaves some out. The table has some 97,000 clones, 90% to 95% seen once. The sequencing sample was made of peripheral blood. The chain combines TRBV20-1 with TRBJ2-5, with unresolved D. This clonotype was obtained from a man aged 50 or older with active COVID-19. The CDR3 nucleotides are TGCAGTGCTAGTTCACGAGCAGGGACCCAGTACTTC. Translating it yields CSASSRAGTQYF.